One and the same sample provided the 11 T cell receptor beta chains below, sequenced in a study of blood T cell repertoires in COVID-19. TCRdb's copy holds only in-frame clones and misses some; the assay was immunoSEQ multiplex PCR. The data contain nearly 200,000 clones, roughly 90% of them singletons. The source material was PBMCs or T cells enriched from blood (not recorded which). The source is a woman between 18 and 29 years old who had recovered from COVID-19.

The rearrangement uses TRBV5-1 and TRBJ2-1; D ambiguous. Germline V lookup: CDR1 SGHRS, CDR2 YFSETQ. This CDR3 comprises 14 residues. The V and J ends lost 2 bases and 2 bases respectively, with 8 bases between them. CDR3 amino acids: CASSFANPYNEQFF. In DNA, the CDR3 is TGCGCCAGCAGCTTTGCTAACCCCTACAATGAGCAGTTCTTC.

In this sample, this clone turned up a few times. This chain connects TRBV11-3 to TRBJ2-2, with D perhaps matching TRBD2 (6 bases). The CDR3 totals 15 residues. V lost 1 base, J lost 0 bases, and 6 bases lay in between. The germline CDR1 and CDR2 sequences are SGHNT and YENEEA. CDR3 sequence: CASSLGGANTGELFF. In DNA form, the CDR3 reads TGTGCCAGCAGCTTAGGGGGGGCGAACACCGGGGAGCTGTTTTTT.

V gene TRBV27 combines with J gene TRBJ1-2; TRBD1 matches at 11 bases. This CDR3 contains 15 residues. Unmatched junction bases numbered 6, after V lost 5 bases and J lost 4 bases. CDR1 MNHEY and CDR2 SMNVEV come from the germline V gene (reference sequence). CDR3 DNA sequence: TGTGCCAGCAGTGACGGGACAGGGGGACCCTATGGCTACACCTTC. Its translation: CASSDGTGGPYGYTF.

The chain combines TRBV6-6 with TRBJ2-5, with a weak D call TRBD2 (6 bases). There are 14 residues in the CDR3. The V end was cut by 5 bases, the J end by 5 bases, with 15 bases between. The germline V gene encodes CDR1 MNHNY and CDR2 SVGAGI (reference sequence). The CDR3 DNA is TGTGCCAGCAGTACCCCAGCGGGTAGGGAGACCCAGTACTTC. It yields the protein CASSTPAGRETQYF.

The chain links TRBV5-6 to TRBJ2-7; the D gene is possibly TRBD1 (6 bases). Germline V gives CDR1 SGHDT, CDR2 YYEEEE. This CDR3 has 14 amino acids. The germline V and J ends were trimmed by 3 bases and 0 bases, with 10 bases remaining between them. In DNA form, the CDR3 reads TGTGCCAGCAGCTCGACAGGCAGCTCCTACGAGCAGTACTTC. It specifies CASSSTGSSYEQYF. The whole variable domain, filled in from reference TRBV5-6 and TRBJ2-7, reads DAGVTQSPTHLIKTRGQQVTLRCSPKSGHDTVSWYQQALGQGPQFIFQYYEEEERQRGNFPDRFSGHQFPNYSSELNVNALLLGDSALYLCASSSTGSSYEQYFGPGTRLTVT.

V and J are TRBV24-1 and TRBJ1-4; TRBD1 matches at 9 bases. Germline values: CDR1 KGHDR, CDR2 SFDVKD. This CDR3 has 15 residues. The V gene end was trimmed by 4 bases and the J gene end by 11 bases; junction bases not matched to a gene: 10. The CDR3 bases are TGTGCCACCAGTGACACCGGGACAGGGCATCGTAAACTGTTTTTT. Its translation: CATSDTGTGHRKLFF.

The chain joins TRBV21-1 to TRBJ1-1. TRBV21-1 is described as a pseudogene. The CDR3 is made up of 15 amino acids. CDR3 nucleotides: TGTGCCAGCAGCAAAGGGCGGCGTTTCTCCACTGAAGCTTTCTTT. It codes for CASSKGRRFSTEAFF.

J is TRBJ2-2 and V is TRBV7-9; D might be TRBD1 (6 bases). CDR1 and CDR2 from the germline V gene are SEHNR and FQNEAQ (reference sequence). The CDR3 runs to 15 residues. The ends were cut back, 6 bases at V and 3 bases at J, with 14 bases in the middle. Written as DNA, the CDR3 is TGTGCCAGCAGGGCCCGGGACAAATACACCGGGGAGCTGTTTTTT. Encoded protein: CASRARDKYTGELFF.

The chain combines TRBV5-1 with TRBJ2-7; no clear D. Trimming shortened V by 5 bases and J by 3 bases, and 12 bases separated the two germline ends. The CDR3 totals 13 residues. Germline V CDR1 and CDR2: SGHRS, YFSETQ. The CDR3 reads CASSRDISYEQYF. CDR3 DNA sequence: TGCGCCAGCAGTCGTGATATCAGCTACGAGCAGTACTTC. The whole variable domain, remainder taken from reference TRBV5-1 and TRBJ2-7, is KAGVTQTPRYLIKTRGQQVTLSCSPISGHRSVSWYQQTPGQGLQFLFEYFSETQRNKGNFPGRFSGRQFSNSRSEMNVSTLELGDSALYLCASSRDISYEQYFGPGTRLTVT.

This clone was detected once. This rearrangement joins TRBV6-5 to TRBJ2-2, with D uncertain. This CDR3 is 14 amino acids long. Trimming stripped 6 bases from V and 4 bases from J, with 12 bases between. In germline, CDR1 is MNHEY, CDR2 SVGAGI. The CDR3, as DNA: TGTGCCAGCAGCTTACGGCAGGCCACCGGGGAGCTGTTTTTT. This translates into CASSLRQATGELFF.

V usage is TRBV6-5 and J usage is TRBJ2-3, with D unclear. This CDR3 has 13 amino acids. Per the germline V gene, CDR1 is MNHEY and CDR2 is SVGAGI. V lost 2 bases and J 0 bases, leaving 3 bases between the germline ends. The CDR3 region is CASSYRSTDTQYF. The CDR3, as DNA: TGTGCCAGCAGTTACCGGAGCACAGATACGCAGTATTTT.